Each of the 8 T cell receptor beta chains below was sequenced from the same sample in a study of OX40 agonist ivuxolimab in advanced cancers. Here immunoSEQ multiplex PCR was the method, and the copy in TCRdb shows in-frame clones only, minus some. The data contain more than 55,000 clones, roughly 89% of them singletons. The specimen comprised CD4+ or CD8+ T cells sorted from blood, sampled in a trial of the OX40 agonist ivuxolimab. These receptor sequences come from an adult with an advanced solid tumor such as melanoma, head and neck, liver or kidney cancer.

The chain uses TRBV27 and TRBJ1-2, with a weak D call TRBD1 (6 bases). V was cut by 3 bases and J by 4 bases, with 9 bases left in between. Germline V lookup: CDR1 MNHEY, CDR2 SMNVEV (reference sequence). This CDR3 is built from 13 residues. This chain's CDR3 is CASSFLQGYGYTF. The DNA for the CDR3 is TGTGCCAGCAGTTTTTTACAGGGCTATGGCTACACCTTC.

This chain links TRBV29-1 with TRBJ2-5; D gene ambiguous. The CDR3 contains 16 residues. V was cut by 0 bases and J by 4 bases, with 18 bases left in between. Germline V gene lookup returns CDR1 SQVTM and CDR2 ANQGSEA. DNA for the CDR3: TGCAGCGTTGAAGACCCCGGGCCCTTCTTCCGAGAGACCCAGTACTTC. It yields the protein CSVEDPGPFFRETQYF.

This clone was seen once. The chain is built from TRBV5-6 and TRBJ2-7, with 10 bases fitting TRBD1. The CDR3 is made up of 16 amino acids. J was trimmed by 0 bases and V by 5 bases; bases with no gene match: 8. Germline CDR1 SGHDT, CDR2 YYEEEE. The CDR3 DNA is TGTGCCAGCAGTAGGGGGACAGGGGTGTACTCCTACGAGCAGTACTTC. This gives the protein CASSRGTGVYSYEQYF.

The V and J genes are TRBV4-1 and TRBJ2-1; 14 nucleotides agree with TRBD2. V lost 3 bases to trimming and J lost 3 bases; unmatched junction nucleotides: 4. Germline CDR1 and CDR2: MGHRA and YSYEKL. This CDR3 is 17 amino acids long. This CDR3 is CASSHPGLAGGYNEQFF. Here the CDR3 DNA reads TGCGCCAGCAGCCATCCCGGACTAGCGGGAGGCTACAATGAGCAGTTCTTC.

The chain is built from TRBV4-3 and TRBJ2-5; no firm D call. The CDR3 extends over 15 amino acids. Germline V lookup: CDR1 LGHNA, CDR2 YSLEER. Trimming cost V 0 bases and J 1 base, with 9 bases left between them. CDR3 sequence reads: CASSQESQVQETQYF. The DNA of the CDR3 is TGCGCCAGCAGCCAAGAGTCCCAGGTCCAAGAGACCCAGTACTTC.

CDR3 region: CASSSLRGTNSYEQYF. The DNA for the CDR3 is TGTGCCAGCAGCTCGCTCCGGGGTACCAACTCCTACGAGCAGTACTTC. This rearrangement joins TRBV6-6 to TRBJ2-7; a weak D match, TRBD2 (5 bases). V lost 6 bases to trimming and J lost 0 bases, with 18 bases between them. The CDR3 totals 16 residues. The V gene's germline CDR1 is MNHNY and CDR2 SVGAGI (reference sequence).

The chain combines TRBV4-1 with TRBJ2-2; TRBD2 aligns across 10 bases. Losses at the gene ends were 1 base for V and 3 bases for J; bases not matched to a gene: 5. CDR1 and CDR2 from the germline V gene are MGHRA and YSYEKL. The CDR3 runs 17 residues. CDR3 protein: CASSQGPSGSYTGELFF. The DNA for the CDR3 is TGCGCCAGCAGCCAAGGTCCTAGCGGGAGTTACACCGGGGAGCTGTTTTTT.

This clone was seen once. The CDR3 region is CASSQPGLAGGDTQYF. CDR3 sequence (DNA): TGTGCCAGCAGCCAGCCGGGACTAGCGGGAGGAGATACGCAGTATTTT. This chain joins TRBV27 and TRBJ2-3, with 15 nucleotides matching TRBD2. Losses at the gene ends were 6 bases for V and 5 bases for J; bases not matched to a gene: 6. The CDR3 covers 16 residues. From germline, CDR1 is MNHEY and CDR2 SMNVEV (reference sequence).